This TCR beta chain was profiled in a study of blood T cell repertoires in COVID-19. Study summary: COVID-19 samples collected from the United States, Italy and Spain covered acute and convalescent phases. Sources were T cells, B-cell-depleted T cells, or PBMCs; the material itself was cDNA or gDNA.

During active infection, Seattle patients enrolled and were then monitored through disease. Germline V gives CDR1 DFQATT, CDR2 SNEGSKA (reference sequence). CDR3 size: 13 residues. Trimming cost V 3 bases and J 6 bases; bases outside gene matches: 5. In the source study's methods: By means of reference gene primer amplification, nucleated cell counts were estimated. TCRdb's copy holds only in-frame clones and misses some; the assay was immunoSEQ multiplex PCR. That table supplies the V and J calls and clone size; D and trimming were determined from the DNA. The repertoire holds about 300,000 clones, with 89% as singletons.

This receptor was taken from a woman aged 25 to 45 with COVID-19, enrolled during active disease. This chain joins TRBV20-1 and TRBJ1-5; 7 bases map to TRBD1. Sequencing input: peripheral blood. The CDR3 loop is CSASAGGSQPQHF. Written as DNA, the CDR3 is TGCAGTGCTAGTGCAGGGGGAAGTCAGCCCCAGCATTTT.